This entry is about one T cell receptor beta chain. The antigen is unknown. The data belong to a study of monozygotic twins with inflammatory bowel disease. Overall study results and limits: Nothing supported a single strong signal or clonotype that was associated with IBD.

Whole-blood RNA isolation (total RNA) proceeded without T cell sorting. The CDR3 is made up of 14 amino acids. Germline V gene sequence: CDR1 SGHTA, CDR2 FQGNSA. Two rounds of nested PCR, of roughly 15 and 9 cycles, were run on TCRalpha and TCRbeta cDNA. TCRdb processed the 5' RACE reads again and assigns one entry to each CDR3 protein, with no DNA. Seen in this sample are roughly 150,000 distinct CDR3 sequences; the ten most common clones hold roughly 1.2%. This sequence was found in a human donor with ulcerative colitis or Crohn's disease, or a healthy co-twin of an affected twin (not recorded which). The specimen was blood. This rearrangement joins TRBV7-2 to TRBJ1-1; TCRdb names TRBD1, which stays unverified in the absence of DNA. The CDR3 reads CASSPSTGNTEAFF.